This T cell receptor (beta chain) was captured in a study of tumor and adjacent non-tumor tissue in lung cancer. Study details: Histology: about a dozen adenocarcinoma, a couple of squamous cell carcinoma, 1 small cell lung cancer. Around 4 million productive TCRbeta reads were obtained per sample on average. Findings and limits, study-wide: Significantly higher TCR diversity was found in tumor than normal lung. Tumor TCR diversity, when higher, was linked to shorter survival.

The CDR3 has 15 amino acids. RNA was extracted from bulk tissue without any cell sorting. A modified ARM-PCR protocol with three rounds of nested PCR amplified TCRbeta. TCRdb itself ran the multiplex PCR reads through MiXCR, one entry per CDR3 protein. Among roughly 220,000 distinct CDR3 sequences, 70% to 75% were seen once, and the ten largest hold approximately 25%. In the case of this clonotype: Its antigen is as yet unknown. This CDR3 is missing its conserved last phenylalanine or tryptophan, likely due to a read error.

This TCR was sampled from a man in his sixties with non-small cell lung cancer. The sample was lung tumor tissue. The chain links TRBV12-3 or TRBV12-4 to TRBJ1-4, with 7 positions matching TRBD1. The CDR3 sequence is CAISTGQAGDEKLFV. The DNA for the CDR3 is TGTGCCATCAGTACAGGACAGGCAGGCGATGAAAAACTGTTTGTT.